This record covers a single T cell receptor (beta chain). Its specificity is not known. The CDR3 spans 13 residues. The J segment lost 3 bases and the V segment lost 5 bases, leaving 2 bases of the junction unmatched. Germline CDR1 reads MNHEY; CDR2 reads SVGAGI. The data originate from a study of pediatric ulcerative colitis. Study-level points and caveats: Compared with controls, ulcerative colitis showed greater blood-rectum clone sharing.

Before the diagnostic colonoscopy, ulcerative colitis patients were free of immunosuppressive medication. Using immunoSEQ multiplex PCR, the repertoire was profiled, and TCRdb retains in-frame clones only, with some absent. The repertoire holds 37,000 or so clones, with approximately 82% as singletons. Sample: blood. The rearrangement links TRBV6-5 to TRBJ1-2; 8 bases fit TRBD1. This TCR derives from a girl between 5 and 17 years old with moderate ulcerative colitis. The CDR3 spells CASSGQGDYGYTF. In DNA form, the CDR3 reads TGTGCCAGCAGTGGACAGGGTGACTATGGCTACACCTTC.